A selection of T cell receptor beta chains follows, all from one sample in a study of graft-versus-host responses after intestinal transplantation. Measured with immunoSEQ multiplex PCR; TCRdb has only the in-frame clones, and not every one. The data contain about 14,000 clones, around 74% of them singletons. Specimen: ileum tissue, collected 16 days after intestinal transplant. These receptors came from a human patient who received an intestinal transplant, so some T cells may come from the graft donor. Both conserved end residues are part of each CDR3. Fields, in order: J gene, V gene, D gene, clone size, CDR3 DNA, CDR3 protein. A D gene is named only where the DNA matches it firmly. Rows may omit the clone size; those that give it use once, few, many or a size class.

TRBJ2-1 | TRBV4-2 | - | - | TGTGCCAGCAGCCAAGACGGGGCGGGGCAGGCGCAGTTCTTC | CASSQDGAGQAQFF
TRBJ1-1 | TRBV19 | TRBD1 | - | TGTGCCAGTAGCAACTTGGGGACAGGGGGCCTTGAAGCTTTCTTT | CASSNLGTGGLEAFF
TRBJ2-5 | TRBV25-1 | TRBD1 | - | TGTGCCACCATGACAGGGATAGGAGAGACCCAGTACTTC | CATMTGIGETQYF
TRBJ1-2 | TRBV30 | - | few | TGTGCCTGGAGTGTACCAGGGGATGGCTACACCTTC | CAWSVPGDGYTF
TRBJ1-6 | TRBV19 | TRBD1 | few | TGTGCCAGTACAGGGGGCGCTTCACCCCTCCACTTT | CASTGGASPLHF
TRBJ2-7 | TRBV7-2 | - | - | TGTGCCAGCAGCTTAGGTTTATACTACGAGCAGTACTTC | CASSLGLYYEQYF
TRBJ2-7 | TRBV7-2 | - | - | TGTGCCAGCAGCTTAGAAGGCCGGGTAGCTGGCGAGCAGTACTTC | CASSLEGRVAGEQYF
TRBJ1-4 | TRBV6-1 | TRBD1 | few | TGTGCCAGCAGTGAATACAGGGGGGAGTCTAATGAAAAACTGTTTTTT | CASSEYRGESNEKLFF
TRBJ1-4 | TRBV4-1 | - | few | TGCGCCAGCAGCCCCCTACGAGGCGAAAAACTGTTTTTT | CASSPLRGEKLFF
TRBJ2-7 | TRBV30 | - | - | TGTGCCTGGAGAACCGGGAACGAGCAGTACTTC | CAWRTGNEQYF
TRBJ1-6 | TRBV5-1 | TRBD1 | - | TGCGCCAGCAGCTTGGATTGGGCCCCAGGGGGTAATTCACCCCTCCACTTT | CASSLDWAPGGNSPLHF
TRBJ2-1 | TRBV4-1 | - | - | TGCGCCAGCAGGATAACTGACAGTGATTACAATGAGCAGTTCTTC | CASRITDSDYNEQFF
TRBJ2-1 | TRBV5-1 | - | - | TGCGCCAGCAGCTTGGAATTCCGAATGAACACGGGTGAGCAGTTCTTC | CASSLEFRMNTGEQFF
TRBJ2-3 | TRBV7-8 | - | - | TGTGCCAGCAGCTTAGCACCCGCTGGCACAGGCCTTCTACGCACAGATACGCAGTATTTT | CASSLAPAGTGLLRTDTQYF
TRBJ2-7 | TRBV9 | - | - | TGTGCCAGCAGCGTAGGACCGGGAACTTGGAGCGAGCAGTACTTC | CASSVGPGTWSEQYF
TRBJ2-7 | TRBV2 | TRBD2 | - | TGTGCCAGCAGTGATGTCCTAGCGGGCGTCATGACGTACGAGCAGTACTTC | CASSDVLAGVMTYEQYF
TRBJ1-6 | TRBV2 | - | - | TGTGCCAGCAGTGAAAGGGGCTCCTATAATTCACCCCTCCACTTT | CASSERGSYNSPLHF
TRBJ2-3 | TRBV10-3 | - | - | TGTGCCATCAGTGCGACTAGTGGGGTCGCAGATACGCAGTATTTT | CAISATSGVADTQYF
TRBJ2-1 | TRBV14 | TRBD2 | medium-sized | TGTGCCAGCAGCCACTTTGGGACTAGCGGGGTCTCCTACAATGAGCAGTTCTTC | CASSHFGTSGVSYNEQFF
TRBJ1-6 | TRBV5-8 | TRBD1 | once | TGTGCCAGCAGCTTGTTAAAGGCAGGGGGCTTCTTTTTT | CASSLLKAGGFFF
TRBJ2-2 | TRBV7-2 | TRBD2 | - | TGTGCCAGCAGCTGGACTAGCGGGGGCCGCACCGGGGAGCTGTTTTTT | CASSWTSGGRTGELFF
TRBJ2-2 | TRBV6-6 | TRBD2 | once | TGTGCCAGCAGTTTTTCGGCGGGAGCGAACACCGGGGAGCTGTTTTTT | CASSFSAGANTGELFF
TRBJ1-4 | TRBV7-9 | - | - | TGTGCCAGCAGCCTTAGCCTGGCGGGGGAAAAACTGTTTTTT | CASSLSLAGEKLFF
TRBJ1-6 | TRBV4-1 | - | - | TGCGCCAGCAGCCAACCACCCGGGGTTTTATATAATTCACCCCTCCACTTT | CASSQPPGVLYNSPLHF
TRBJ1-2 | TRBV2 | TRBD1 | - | TGTGCCAGCCGGGAGACAGGGATGTACTATGGCTACACCTTC | CASRETGMYYGYTF
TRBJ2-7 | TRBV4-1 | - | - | TGCGCCAGCAGCCAAGCTCTCGGGGGTCAGCCCTACGAGCAGTACTTC | CASSQALGGQPYEQYF
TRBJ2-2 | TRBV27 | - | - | TGTGCCAGCAGTTTAGCAGGCCTGAACACCGGGGAGCTGTTTTTT | CASSLAGLNTGELFF
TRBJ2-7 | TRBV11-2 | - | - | TGTGCCAGCAGCTTTCCCGGGGAGTATTTTTTC | CASSFPGEYFF
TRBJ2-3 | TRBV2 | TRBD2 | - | TGTGCCAGCACCCCGACTAGCGGGATGATCTTGACAGATACGCAGTATTTT | CASTPTSGMILTDTQYF
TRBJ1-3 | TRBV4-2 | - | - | TGTGCCAGCAGCCAAGATTTAAGCGACGGATGCTCTGGAAACACCATATATTTT | CASSQDLSDGCSGNTIYF
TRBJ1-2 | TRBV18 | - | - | TGTGCCAGCTCCGCCCACAGGGTTTATGGCTACACCTTC | CASSAHRVYGYTF
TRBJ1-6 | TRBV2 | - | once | TGTGCCAGCAGGTTCGTGGAGTCACCCCTCCACTTT | CASRFVESPLHF
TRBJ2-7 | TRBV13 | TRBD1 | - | TGTGCCAGCAGCACCCGGACAGGTGCATACGAGCAGTACTTC | CASSTRTGAYEQYF
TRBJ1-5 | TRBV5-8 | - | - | TGTGCCAGCAGCTTGGGACAGGTTAGCAATCAGCCCCAGCATTTT | CASSLGQVSNQPQHF
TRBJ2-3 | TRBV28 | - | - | TGTGCCAGCAGGGTAACGGGGAGCACAGATACGCAGTATTTT | CASRVTGSTDTQYF
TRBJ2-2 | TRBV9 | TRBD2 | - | TGTGCCAGCAGTTCCCCGGGCCGACTAGCTAACACCGGGGAGCTGTTTTTT | CASSSPGRLANTGELFF
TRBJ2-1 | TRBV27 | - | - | TGTGCCAGCAGCAACTACAATGAGCAGTTCTTC | CASSNYNEQFF
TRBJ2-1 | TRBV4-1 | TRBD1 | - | TGCGCCAGCAGCCAAGAAGGACAGGGGGGGAATGAGCAGTTCTTC | CASSQEGQGGNEQFF
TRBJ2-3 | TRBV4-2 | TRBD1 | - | TGTGCCAGCAGCAGGACACCAACAGGGGATTTTACAGATACGCAGTATTTT | CASSRTPTGDFTDTQYF
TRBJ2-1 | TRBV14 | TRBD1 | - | TGTGCCAGCAGCGGACAGGGCCTTTACAATGAGCAGTTCTTC | CASSGQGLYNEQFF
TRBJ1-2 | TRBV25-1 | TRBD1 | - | TGTGCCAGCAGTGAAATACAGGGGAAGGACTATGGCTACACCTTC | CASSEIQGKDYGYTF
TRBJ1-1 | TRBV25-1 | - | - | TGTGCCAGCAGAGAAACAGGTTGGTTGAGTAACACTGAAGCTTTCTTT | CASRETGWLSNTEAFF
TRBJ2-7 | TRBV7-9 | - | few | TGTGCCAGCAGCCCAACGACAGGACCACAAGGCGAGCAGTACTTC | CASSPTTGPQGEQYF
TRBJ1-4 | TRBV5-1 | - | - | TGCGCCAGCGCGACAGGATATGCAACTAATGAAAAACTGTTTTTT | CASATGYATNEKLFF